This T cell receptor (beta chain) was captured in a study of vaccination effects on CD4 cells after COVID-19. Overall study context: The median interval between the second dose and post-vaccine sampling was 72 days.

TCRdb's copy holds only in-frame clones and misses some; the assay was immunoSEQ multiplex PCR. The table shows 25,000 to 30,000 clones, with 60% to 80% occurring only once. Germline V lookup: CDR1 LNHDA, CDR2 SQIVND (reference sequence). V was cut by 9 bases and J by 0 bases, with 11 bases left in between. The CDR3 length is 13 residues. As to this clone: As yet, its antigen is unknown.

The ViraFEST assay expanded antigen-specific CD4+ T cells with viral peptide pools before sequencing. At the end of 9 to 11 days of culture, CD4+ T cells were isolated. As their vaccination, participants received two doses of either BNT162b2 or mRNA-1273. Vaccine recipients, nucleocapsid antibody negative, had no prior SARS-CoV-2 infection. Cultures used approximately 2 million PBMC per well, around 9 IU/ml IL-2 and about 10 ug/ml peptides. It was on days 3 and 7 that half the medium was replaced with IL-2 medium. This specimen was CD4+ T cells from PBMCs cultured with HCoV-229E spike peptides, taken after COVID-19 vaccination. The rearrangement links TRBV19 to TRBJ1-2; weak D call: TRBD1 (6 bases). The sequence came from a human donor who received a COVID-19 vaccine. This CDR3 is CASQGPANYGYTF. CDR3 coding DNA: TGTGCCAGCCAGGGGCCTGCTAACTATGGCTACACCTTC.